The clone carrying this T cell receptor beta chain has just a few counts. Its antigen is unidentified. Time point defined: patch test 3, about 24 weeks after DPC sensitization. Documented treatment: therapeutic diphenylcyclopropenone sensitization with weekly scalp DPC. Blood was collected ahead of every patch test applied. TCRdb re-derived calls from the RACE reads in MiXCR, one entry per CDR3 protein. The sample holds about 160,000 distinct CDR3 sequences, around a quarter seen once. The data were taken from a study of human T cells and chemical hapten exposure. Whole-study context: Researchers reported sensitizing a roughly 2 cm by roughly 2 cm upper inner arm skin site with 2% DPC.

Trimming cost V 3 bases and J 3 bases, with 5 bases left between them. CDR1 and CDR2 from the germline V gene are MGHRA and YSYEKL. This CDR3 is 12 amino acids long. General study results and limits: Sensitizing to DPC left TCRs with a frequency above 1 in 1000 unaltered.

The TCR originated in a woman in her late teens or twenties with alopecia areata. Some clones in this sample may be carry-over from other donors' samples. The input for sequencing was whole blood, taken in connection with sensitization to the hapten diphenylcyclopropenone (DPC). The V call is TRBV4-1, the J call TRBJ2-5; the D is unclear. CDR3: CASSHLEETQYF. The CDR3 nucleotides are TGCGCCAGCAGCCACCTGGAAGAGACCCAGTACTTC.